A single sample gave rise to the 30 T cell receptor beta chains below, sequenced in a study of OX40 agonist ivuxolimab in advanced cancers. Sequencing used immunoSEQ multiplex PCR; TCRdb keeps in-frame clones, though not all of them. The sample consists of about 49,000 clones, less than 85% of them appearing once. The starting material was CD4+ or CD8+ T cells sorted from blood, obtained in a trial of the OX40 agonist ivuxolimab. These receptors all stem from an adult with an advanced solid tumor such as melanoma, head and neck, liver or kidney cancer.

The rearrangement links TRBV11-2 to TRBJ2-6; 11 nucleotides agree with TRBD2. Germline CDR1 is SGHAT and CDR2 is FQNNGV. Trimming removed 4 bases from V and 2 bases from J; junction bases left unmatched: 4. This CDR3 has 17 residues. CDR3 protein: CASSYLAGGTGANVLTF. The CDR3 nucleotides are TGTGCCAGCAGCTACCTAGCGGGGGGTACTGGGGCCAACGTCCTGACTTTC.

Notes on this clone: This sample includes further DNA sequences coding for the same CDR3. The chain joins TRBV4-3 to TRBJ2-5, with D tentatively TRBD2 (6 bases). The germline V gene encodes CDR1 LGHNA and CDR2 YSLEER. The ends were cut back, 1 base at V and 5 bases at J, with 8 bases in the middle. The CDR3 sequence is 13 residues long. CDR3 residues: CASSQGAGETQYF. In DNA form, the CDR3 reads TGCGCCAGCAGCCAAGGTGCGGGGGAGACCCAGTACTTC.

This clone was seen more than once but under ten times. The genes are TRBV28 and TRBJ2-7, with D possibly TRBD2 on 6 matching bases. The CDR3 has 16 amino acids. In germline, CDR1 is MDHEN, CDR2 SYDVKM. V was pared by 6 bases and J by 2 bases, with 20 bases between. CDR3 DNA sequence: TGTGCCAGCAGCGGTGGCCCCGCGGGGATCGCCTACGAGCAGTACGTC. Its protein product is CASSGGPAGIAYEQYV.

CDR3 loop: CASSRSGTGYGYTF. The CDR3 nucleotides are TGTGCCAGCAGTCGATCCGGGACAGGGTATGGCTACACCTTC. This sequence joins TRBV25-1 and TRBJ1-2; 9 bases agree with TRBD1. Germline-derived CDR1 and CDR2 are MGHDK and SYGVNS. The length of the CDR3 is 14 residues. With V trimmed by 5 bases and J by 5 bases, 6 bases remained unmatched.

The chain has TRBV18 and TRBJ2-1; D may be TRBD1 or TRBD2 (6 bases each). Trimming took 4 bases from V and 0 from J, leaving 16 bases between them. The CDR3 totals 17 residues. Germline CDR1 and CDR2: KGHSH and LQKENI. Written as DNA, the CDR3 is TGTGCCAGCTCACTAGTCGGGGGCGGTAGCTCCTACAATGAGCAGTTCTTC. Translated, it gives CASSLVGGGSSYNEQFF.

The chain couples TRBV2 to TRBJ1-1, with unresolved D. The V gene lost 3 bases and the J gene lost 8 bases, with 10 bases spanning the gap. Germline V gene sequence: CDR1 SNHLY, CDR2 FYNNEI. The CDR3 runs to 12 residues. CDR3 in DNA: TGTGCCAGCAGTGAGTTAGCCCCCGAAGCTTTCTTT. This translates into CASSELAPEAFF.

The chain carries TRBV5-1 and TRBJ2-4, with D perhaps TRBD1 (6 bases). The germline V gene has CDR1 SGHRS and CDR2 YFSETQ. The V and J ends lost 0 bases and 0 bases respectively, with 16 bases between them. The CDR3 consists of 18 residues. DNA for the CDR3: TGCGCCAGCAGCTTGGGGGGGCCAATTACTTTAGCCAAAAACATTCAGTACTTC. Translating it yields CASSLGGPITLAKNIQYF.

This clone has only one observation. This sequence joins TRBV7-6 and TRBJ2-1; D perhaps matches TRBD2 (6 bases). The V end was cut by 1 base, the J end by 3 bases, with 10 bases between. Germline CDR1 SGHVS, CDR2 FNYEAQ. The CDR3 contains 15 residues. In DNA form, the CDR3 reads TGTGCCAGCAGCTTAGGGGCGGGGAACTACAATGAGCAGTTCTTC. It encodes CASSLGAGNYNEQFF.

The CDR3 loop reads CASSFRGSQPQHF. CDR3 nucleotide sequence: TGTGCCAGCAGTTTTCGAGGTAGTCAGCCCCAGCATTTT. The rearrangement uses TRBV27 and TRBJ1-5; D is undetermined. The CDR3 has 13 amino acids. Trimming shortened V by 3 bases and J by 6 bases, and 9 bases separated the two germline ends. Germline V CDR1 and CDR2: MNHEY, SMNVEV (reference sequence).

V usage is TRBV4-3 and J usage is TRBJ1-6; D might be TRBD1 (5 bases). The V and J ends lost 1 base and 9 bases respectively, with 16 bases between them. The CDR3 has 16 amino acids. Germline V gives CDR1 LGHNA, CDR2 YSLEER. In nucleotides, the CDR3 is TGCGCCAGCAGCCAAGCTTATTTGGGGACCGGTTCACCCCTCCACTTT. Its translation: CASSQAYLGTGSPLHF.

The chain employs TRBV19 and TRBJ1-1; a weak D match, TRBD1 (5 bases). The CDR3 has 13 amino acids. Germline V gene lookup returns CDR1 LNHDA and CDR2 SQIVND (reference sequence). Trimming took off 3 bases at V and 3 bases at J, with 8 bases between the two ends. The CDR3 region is CASSIWGDTEAFF. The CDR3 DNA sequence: TGTGCCAGTAGTATCTGGGGGGACACTGAAGCTTTCTTT.

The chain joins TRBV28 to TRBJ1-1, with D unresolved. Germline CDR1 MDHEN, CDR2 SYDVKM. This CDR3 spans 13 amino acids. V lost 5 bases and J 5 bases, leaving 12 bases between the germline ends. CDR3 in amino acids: CASSHGRRTEAFF. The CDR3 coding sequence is TGTGCCAGCAGTCATGGACGGAGGACTGAAGCTTTCTTT.

CDR3 sequence: CASTTTGFFPETQYF. CDR3 sequence (DNA): TGTGCCAGCACCACGACAGGGTTTTTTCCAGAGACCCAGTACTTC. The rearrangement links TRBV27 to TRBJ2-5; 7 nucleotides match TRBD1. With V trimmed by 7 bases and J by 4 bases, 12 bases remained unmatched. Germline-derived CDR1 and CDR2 are MNHEY and SMNVEV (reference sequence). The CDR3 is 15 amino acids.

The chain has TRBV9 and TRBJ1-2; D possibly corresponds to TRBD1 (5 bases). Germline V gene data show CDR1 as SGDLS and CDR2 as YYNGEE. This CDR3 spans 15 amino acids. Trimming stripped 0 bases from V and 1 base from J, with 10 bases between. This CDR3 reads CASSVGDSLNYGYTF. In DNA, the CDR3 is TGTGCCAGCAGCGTAGGAGACAGCCTTAACTATGGCTACACCTTC.

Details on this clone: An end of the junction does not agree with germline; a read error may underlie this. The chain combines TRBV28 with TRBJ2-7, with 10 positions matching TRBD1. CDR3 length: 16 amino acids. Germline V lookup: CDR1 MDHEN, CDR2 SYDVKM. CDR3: CASSTRNTGTGAYPDF. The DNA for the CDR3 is TGTGCCAGCAGCACACGCAATACCGGGACAGGGGCGTACCCTGACTTC.

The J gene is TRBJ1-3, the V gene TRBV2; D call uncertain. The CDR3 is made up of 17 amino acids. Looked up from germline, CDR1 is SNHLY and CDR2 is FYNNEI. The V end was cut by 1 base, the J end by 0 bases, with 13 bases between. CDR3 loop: CASSEVDVTISGNTIYF. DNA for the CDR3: TGTGCCAGCAGTGAAGTAGACGTCACAATCTCTGGAAACACCATATATTTT.

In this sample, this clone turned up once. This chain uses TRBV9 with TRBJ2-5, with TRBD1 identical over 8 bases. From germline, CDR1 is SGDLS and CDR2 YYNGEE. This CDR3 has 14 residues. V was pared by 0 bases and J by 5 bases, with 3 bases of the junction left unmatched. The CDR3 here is CASSVEGQGETQYF. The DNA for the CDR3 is TGTGCCAGCAGCGTAGAAGGACAGGGTGAGACCCAGTACTTC.

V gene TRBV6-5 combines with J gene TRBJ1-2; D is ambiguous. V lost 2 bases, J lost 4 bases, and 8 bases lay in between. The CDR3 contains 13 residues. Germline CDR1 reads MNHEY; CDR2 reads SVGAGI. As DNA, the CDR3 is TGTGCCAGCAGTTACGAAGGAGGCTATGGCTACACCTTC. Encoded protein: CASSYEGGYGYTF.

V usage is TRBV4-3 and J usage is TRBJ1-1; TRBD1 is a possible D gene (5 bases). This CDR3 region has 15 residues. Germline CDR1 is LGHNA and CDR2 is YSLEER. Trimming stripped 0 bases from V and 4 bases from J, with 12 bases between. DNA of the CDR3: TGCGCCAGCAGCCAAGATAGACTCGGGGGCACTGAAGCTTTCTTT. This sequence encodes CASSQDRLGGTEAFF.

In DNA form, the CDR3 reads TGTGCCAGCAGCCCCACGGGGGGGCGCACAGATACGCAGTATTTT. Protein product: CASSPTGGRTDTQYF. This chain connects TRBV7-3 to TRBJ2-3; 8 nucleotides match TRBD2. CDR1 and CDR2 from the germline V gene are SGHTA and FQGTGA. V shed 5 bases and J 1 base; nucleotides not matched to a gene: 5. The CDR3 loop spans 15 amino acids.

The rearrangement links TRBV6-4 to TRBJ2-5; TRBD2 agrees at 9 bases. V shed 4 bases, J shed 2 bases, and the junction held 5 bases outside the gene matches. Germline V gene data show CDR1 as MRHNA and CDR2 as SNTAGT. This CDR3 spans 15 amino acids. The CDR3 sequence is CASSVGTSPQETQYF. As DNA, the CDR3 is TGTGCCAGCAGTGTTGGGACTAGCCCTCAAGAGACCCAGTACTTC.

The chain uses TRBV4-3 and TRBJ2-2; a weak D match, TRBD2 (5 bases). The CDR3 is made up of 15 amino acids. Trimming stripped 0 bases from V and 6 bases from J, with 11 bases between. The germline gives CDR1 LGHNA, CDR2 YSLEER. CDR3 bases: TGCGCCAGCAGCCAAGATAGGACTTACTCCGGGGAGCTGTTTTTT. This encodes CASSQDRTYSGELFF.

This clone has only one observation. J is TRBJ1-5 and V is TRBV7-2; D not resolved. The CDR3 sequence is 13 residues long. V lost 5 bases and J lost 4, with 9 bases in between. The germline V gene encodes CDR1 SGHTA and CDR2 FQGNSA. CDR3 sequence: CASSPLWNQPQHF. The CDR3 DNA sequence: TGTGCCAGCAGCCCACTTTGGAATCAGCCCCAGCATTTT.

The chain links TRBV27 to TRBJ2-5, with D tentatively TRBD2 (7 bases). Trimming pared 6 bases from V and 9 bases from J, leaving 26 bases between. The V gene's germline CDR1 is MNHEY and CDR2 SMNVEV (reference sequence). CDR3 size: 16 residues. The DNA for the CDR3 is TGTGCCAGCAGCCCAGCATATGGGGGGGCTCGGGAGGCCCAGTACTTC. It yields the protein CASSPAYGGAREAQYF.

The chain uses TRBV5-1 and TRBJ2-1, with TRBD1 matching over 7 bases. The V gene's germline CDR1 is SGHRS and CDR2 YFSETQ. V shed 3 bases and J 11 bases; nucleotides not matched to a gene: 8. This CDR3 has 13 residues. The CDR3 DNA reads TGCGCCAGCAGCTCTGGGACAGATCCTAAGCAGTTCTTC. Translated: CASSSGTDPKQFF.

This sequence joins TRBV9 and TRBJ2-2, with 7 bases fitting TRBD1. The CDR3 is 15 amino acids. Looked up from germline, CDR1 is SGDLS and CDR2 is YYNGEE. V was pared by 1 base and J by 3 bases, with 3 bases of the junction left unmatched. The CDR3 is CASSVLQGYTGELFF. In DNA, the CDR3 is TGTGCCAGCAGCGTATTACAGGGGTACACCGGGGAGCTGTTTTTT.

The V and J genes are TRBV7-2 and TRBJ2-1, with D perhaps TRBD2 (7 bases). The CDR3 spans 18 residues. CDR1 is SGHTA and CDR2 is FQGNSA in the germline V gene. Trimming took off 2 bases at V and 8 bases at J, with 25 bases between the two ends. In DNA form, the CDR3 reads TGTGCCAGCAGCTTACCTAGCAGGGGAGGGGCGGTGTTCGATGAGCAGTTCTTC. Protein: CASSLPSRGGAVFDEQFF.

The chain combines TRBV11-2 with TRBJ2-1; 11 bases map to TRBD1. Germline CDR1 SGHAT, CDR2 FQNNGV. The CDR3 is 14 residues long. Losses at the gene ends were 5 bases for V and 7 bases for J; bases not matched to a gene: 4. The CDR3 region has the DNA TGTGCCAGCAGCGGGACAGGGGGAAGAAATGAGCAGTTCTTC. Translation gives CASSGTGGRNEQFF.

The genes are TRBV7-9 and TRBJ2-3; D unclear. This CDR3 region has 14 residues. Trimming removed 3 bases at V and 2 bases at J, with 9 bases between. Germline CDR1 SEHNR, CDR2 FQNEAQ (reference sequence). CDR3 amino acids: CASSLTQPTDTQYF. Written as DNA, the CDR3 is TGTGCCAGCAGCTTGACACAACCCACAGATACGCAGTATTTT.

This CDR3 reads CASSTGDGPYEQYF. The CDR3 DNA follows: TGTGCCAGCAGCACCGGGGACGGACCCTACGAGCAGTACTTC. The rearrangement uses TRBV6-1 and TRBJ2-7, with D perhaps given as TRBD1 or TRBD2 (5 bases each). CDR1 and CDR2 from the germline V gene are MNHNS and SASEGT. Trimming pared 6 bases from V and 2 bases from J, leaving 14 bases between. The CDR3 has 14 amino acids.